The 14 T cell receptor beta chains below were found in one sample sequenced in a study of CD8 T cells in ankylosing spondylitis (dated by TCRdb to about 2017). Receptor amplification or capture employed 5' RACE. Sequencing relied on an Illumina HiSeq 2500. Using fastp at Q25 and MiXCR, TCRdb reprocessed the public reads and kept productive beta chains. Records with the same CDR3 protein are collapsed into one entry carrying the most frequent genes and DNA. The table for this sample lists a few hundred thousand distinct CDR3 sequences; about 10% of them were counted only once. 6.8% of the sample belongs to the ten largest clones. Sequencing was done on a sample of blood, either unsorted or a sorted T cell fraction (not recorded which). The receptors were sampled from a male donor with ankylosing spondylitis or in good health (not recorded which).

This clonotype showed up many times. The CDR3 loop is CSVAVGGGNEQFF. CDR3 in DNA: TGCAGCGTTGCGGTGGGAGGGGGCAATGAGCAGTTCTTC. The chain recombines TRBV29-1 with TRBJ2-1; tentative D call: TRBD2 (7 bases). Germline CDR1 is SQVTM and CDR2 is ANQGSEA. The CDR3 has 13 amino acids. V shed 4 bases and J shed 6 bases, with 13 bases lying between them.

The table lists this clonotype with many counts. The CDR3 sequence is CASSIGDSAYEQYF. The CDR3, as DNA: TGTGCCAGCAGTATAGGGGACAGTGCCTACGAGCAGTACTTC. The chain has TRBV9 and TRBJ2-7; 7 positions match TRBD1. After removal of 5 bases from V and 2 bases from J, the junction contained 7 bases not matched to a gene. Per germline, CDR1 SGDLS and CDR2 YYNGEE. This CDR3 spans 14 amino acids.

In its sample, this clonotype was seen many times. The rearrangement uses TRBV5-1 and TRBJ1-1; tentative D call: TRBD1 (5 bases). The CDR3 extends over 15 amino acids. CDR1 and CDR2 from the germline V gene are SGHRS and YFSETQ. V dropped 7 bases and J dropped 4 bases, with 20 bases sitting between them. CDR3 region: CASAGLGPGTTEAFF. CDR3 DNA: TGCGCCAGCGCGGGGCTGGGGCCGGGAACCACTGAAGCTTTCTTT. The full variable domain, with the rest looked up from reference TRBV5-1 and TRBJ1-1, is KAGVTQTPRYLIKTRGQQVTLSCSPISGHRSVSWYQQTPGQGLQFLFEYFSETQRNKGNFPGRFSGRQFSNSRSEMNVSTLELGDSALYLCASAGLGPGTTEAFFGQGTRLTVV.

Many counts were recorded for this clonotype. The V gene is TRBV12-3 or TRBV12-4, the J gene TRBJ2-1; perhaps TRBD2 as D (5 bases). Trimming took off 5 bases at V and 15 bases at J, with 20 bases between the two ends. The CDR3 is 13 residues long. For the CDR3, the DNA is TGTGCCAGCAGTAAGCACCGAGGGCCCCCATGGTTCTTC. This translates into CASSKHRGPPWFF.

As regards this clonotype: This may be a read error: a much more frequent sequence differs by one nucleotide. The rearrangement links TRBV12-3 or TRBV12-4 to TRBJ2-3; D might be TRBD1 or TRBD2, each matching 6 bases. The CDR3 contains 15 residues. This chain's CDR3 is CDSSFRGGLTDTQYF. The CDR3 DNA reads TGTGACAGCAGTTTTAGAGGGGGGTTAACAGATACGCAGTATTTT.

Only a few counts were recorded for this clonotype. The chain recombines TRBV28 with TRBJ2-7; D not resolved. This CDR3 comprises 15 residues. Trimming cost V 10 bases and J 0 bases, with 19 bases left between them. Germline assignment: CDR1 MDHEN and CDR2 SYDVKM. As DNA, the CDR3 is TGTGCCACCCTCCCGGAGACTCCAGCCTCCTACGAGCAGTACTTC. Encoded protein: CATLPETPASYEQYF.

The chain combines TRBV7-8 with TRBJ2-5, with D maybe TRBD2 (6 bases). From germline, CDR1 is SGHVS and CDR2 FQNEAQ. V was clipped by 5 bases and J by 1 base, with 14 bases between them. This CDR3 comprises 15 residues. CDR3 in DNA: TGTGCCAGCAGCCCAGGGACTCAAGCCCAAGAGACCCAGTACTTC. Amino acid sequence: CASSPGTQAQETQYF.

This clonotype was counted many times. The chain couples TRBV12-3 or TRBV12-4 to TRBJ2-2; D unclear. V was trimmed by 3 bases and J by 6 bases, leaving 11 bases between them. This CDR3 spans 14 amino acids. The CDR3: CASSFSSVAGELFF. The CDR3 nucleotides are TGTGCCAGCAGTTTCTCGTCCGTGGCCGGGGAGCTGTTTTTT.

The chain recombines TRBV7-8 with TRBJ2-3; 8 bases agree with TRBD2. The CDR3 is 14 residues long. Per the germline V gene, CDR1 is SGHVS and CDR2 is FQNEAQ. J lost 2 bases, V lost 7 bases, and 5 bases had no gene match. This chain's CDR3 is CASTHGGVTDTQYF. CDR3 nucleotide sequence: TGTGCCAGCACCCACGGGGGGGTCACAGATACGCAGTATTTT.

This rearrangement joins TRBV5-1 to TRBJ1-1; TRBD1 matches 7 bases. Trimming at V came to 2 bases and at J to 4 bases, leaving 5 bases not matched to a gene. Looked up from germline, CDR1 is SGHRS and CDR2 is YFSETQ. The CDR3 runs 14 residues. The CDR3 DNA sequence: TGCGCCAGCAGCTTAAACCGGGACAGCACTGAAGCTTTCTTT. It is translated as CASSLNRDSTEAFF.

The chain links TRBV7-9 to TRBJ2-7; TRBD2 matches 9 bases. The CDR3 is made up of 15 amino acids. Losses at the gene ends were 5 bases for V and 3 bases for J; bases not matched to a gene: 8. Germline V gene lookup returns CDR1 SEHNR and CDR2 FQNEAQ (reference sequence). CDR3 nucleotides: TGTGCCAGCAGCCTTTTGTATAGCGGGAGCTACGAGCAGTACTTC. Its translation is CASSLLYSGSYEQYF.

This clonotype was counted at least ten times. As DNA, the CDR3 is TGCGCCAGCAGCTCTAGGGCGGGGACAGGCCTCTACGAGCAGTACTTC. It encodes CASSSRAGTGLYEQYF. The chain is built from TRBV5-1 and TRBJ2-7, with 8 bases aligning to TRBD1. The germline gives CDR1 SGHRS, CDR2 YFSETQ. This CDR3 spans 16 amino acids. J gave up 3 bases and V 3 bases, and 11 bases lay outside the gene matches.

The V call is TRBV5-1, the J call TRBJ2-7, with 8 nucleotides matching TRBD1. CDR1 is SGHRS and CDR2 is YFSETQ in the germline V gene. The CDR3 totals 14 residues. V was pared by 4 bases and J by 3 bases, with 6 bases of the junction left unmatched. The CDR3 DNA is TGCGCCAGCAGCCGGGACAGGTCTCGCTACGAGCAGTACTTC. As protein: CASSRDRSRYEQYF.

The chain couples TRBV10-3 to TRBJ2-1, with D unresolved. CDR3 length: 12 amino acids. Trimming removed 4 bases from V and 2 bases from J, with 3 bases in between. Germline CDR1 is ENHRY and CDR2 is SYGVKD. Written as DNA, the CDR3 is TGTGCCATCAGTGGAACCTACAATGAGCAGTTCTTC. This gives the protein CAISGTYNEQFF.